These 14 T cell receptor beta chains were sequenced from one sample in a study of T cells in narcolepsy. Repertoires were generated with immunoSEQ multiplex PCR, while TCRdb's copy carries only in-frame clones and drops some. The table has 25,000 to 35,000 clones, about four fifths seen once; the top ten hold 5% to 8.5%. Sequencing input: memory (CD45RA-) CD4+ T cells from blood. These receptors were taken from a human donor in good health.

The chain links TRBV6-4 to TRBJ2-3; D is uncertain. Germline values: CDR1 MRHNA, CDR2 SNTAGT. The CDR3 loop spans 13 amino acids. V lost 4 bases and J 6 bases, leaving 11 bases between the germline ends. The chain's CDR3 is CASSAGVWDTQYF. In DNA form, the CDR3 reads TGTGCCAGCAGTGCCGGCGTTTGGGATACGCAGTATTTT.

This chain links TRBV7-2 with TRBJ2-5; D uncertain. The length of the CDR3 is 13 residues. Trimming left V 2 bases short and J 3 bases short, with 7 bases between. The V gene's germline CDR1 is SGHTA and CDR2 FQGNSA. CDR3 nucleotides: TGTGCCAGCAGCTTACGGCAGGAAGAGACCCAGTACTTC. Translating it yields CASSLRQEETQYF.

The rearrangement joins TRBV23-1 to TRBJ2-3; tentatively, D is TRBD1 or TRBD2 (5 bases each). TRBV23-1 is designated an ORF whose function remains uncertain. The CDR3 is 16 residues long. The germline V and J ends were trimmed by 2 bases and 6 bases, with 18 bases remaining between them. CDR3: CASSQTPGRISDTQYF. The CDR3 nucleotides are TGCGCCAGCAGTCAAACTCCGGGACGGATTAGTGATACGCAGTATTTT.

Sample share makes this clone medium-sized. This chain links TRBV6-6 with TRBJ1-3; unclear D gene. The CDR3 spans 12 residues. CDR1 MNHNY and CDR2 SVGAGI come from the germline V gene (reference sequence). V was clipped by 8 bases and J by 3 bases, with 8 bases between them. CDR3 sequence: CASRTDGNTIYF. The DNA of the CDR3 is TGTGCCAGCCGGACTGATGGAAACACCATATATTTT.

The chain employs TRBV19 and TRBJ2-1; D perhaps matches TRBD1 (6 bases). The ends were cut back, 5 bases at V and 10 bases at J, with 15 bases in the middle. The CDR3 covers 13 residues. Germline CDR1 LNHDA, CDR2 SQIVND (reference sequence). The CDR3 reads CASSVFRGQEQFF. The CDR3 bases are TGTGCCAGTAGTGTTTTCAGGGGACAAGAGCAGTTCTTC. Using reference TRBV19 and TRBJ2-1 for the parts outside the CDR3, the full variable domain is DGGITQSPKYLFRKEGQNVTLSCEQNLNHDAMYWYRQDPGQGLRLIYYSQIVNDFQKGDIAEGYSVSREKKESFPLTVTSAQKNPTAFYLCASSVFRGQEQFFGPGTRLTVL.

The V call is TRBV7-9, the J call TRBJ1-2; D gene uncertain. Looked up from germline, CDR1 is SEHNR and CDR2 is FQNEAQ (reference sequence). Trimming removed 4 bases at V and 2 bases at J, with 20 bases between. The length of the CDR3 is 17 residues. CDR3: CASSSDLRHSFNYGYTF. The CDR3 coding sequence is TGTGCCAGCAGCTCAGACCTAAGACACTCCTTCAACTATGGCTACACCTTC. The whole variable domain, filled in from reference TRBV7-9 and TRBJ1-2, reads DTGVSQNPRHKITKRGQNVTFRCDPISEHNRLYWYRQTLGQGPEFLTYFQNEAQLEKSRLLSDRFSAERPKGSFSTLEIQRTEQGDSAMYLCASSSDLRHSFNYGYTFGSGTRLTVV.

About this clone itself: In the same sample, other DNA sequences code for this CDR3. The chain recombines TRBV7-9 with TRBJ2-3; D is unclear. This CDR3 is built from 12 residues. Germline CDR1 SEHNR, CDR2 FQNEAQ (reference sequence). The V and J ends lost 5 bases and 4 bases respectively, with 7 bases between them. CDR3: CASSPPSDTQYF. CDR3 nucleotides: TGTGCCAGCAGCCCCCCTTCAGATACGCAGTATTTT.

This chain connects TRBV7-9 to TRBJ2-3, with 13 bases that match TRBD2. The V gene end was trimmed by 5 bases and the J gene end by 3 bases; junction bases not matched to a gene: 5. This CDR3 spans 16 amino acids. The V gene's germline CDR1 is SEHNR and CDR2 FQNEAQ (reference sequence). Written as DNA, the CDR3 is TGTGCCAGCAGCCTAACTAGCGGGGGGGCGACAGATACGCAGTATTTT. It translates to CASSLTSGGATDTQYF.

In its sample, this clone ranks as medium-sized. The chain employs TRBV6-1 and TRBJ2-2; TRBD2 matches 9 bases. The V and J ends lost 4 bases and 0 bases, in that order; junction bases with no gene match: 3. Germline CDR1 reads MNHNS; CDR2 reads SASEGT. CDR3 size: 16 residues. As DNA, the CDR3 is TGTGCCAGCAGTGCCCGCGGGGGGGCGAACACCGGGGAGCTGTTTTTT. It yields the protein CASSARGGANTGELFF.

Only a few counts were recorded for this clone. The J gene is TRBJ1-2, the V gene TRBV28; 8 nucleotides line up with TRBD1. This CDR3 spans 11 amino acids. V lost 10 bases to trimming and J lost 3 bases; unmatched junction nucleotides: 1. CDR1 is MDHEN, CDR2 SYDVKM, per germline. The CDR3 loop is CATGGHYGYTF. The CDR3 region has the DNA TGTGCCACAGGGGGCCACTATGGCTACACCTTC.

The chain is built from TRBV5-6 and TRBJ2-7; perhaps TRBD1 as D (6 bases). Looked up from germline, CDR1 is SGHDT and CDR2 is YYEEEE. The V gene lost 1 base and the J gene lost 3 bases, with 17 bases spanning the gap. The CDR3 has 16 amino acids. Here the CDR3 reads CASSLLNTGFNYEQYF. The CDR3 DNA reads as TGTGCCAGCAGCTTGCTAAATACAGGGTTTAACTACGAGCAGTACTTC.

Sample share makes this clone large. The conserved final phenylalanine or tryptophan is absent from the CDR3, which likely points to a read error. The DNA is left out, because the CDR3 cannot be placed on it with certainty; the CDR3 is given as TCRdb lists it. The rearrangement links TRBV4-1 to TRBJ1-4; TRBD1, the table's D call, was not compared with the DNA. The CDR3 totals 11 residues, both ends included. In germline, CDR1 is MGHRA, CDR2 YSYEKL. The CDR3: CASSQPTGGVL.

V is TRBV5-1 and J is TRBJ2-1; 9 nucleotides line up with TRBD1. Trimming cost V 4 bases and J 8 bases; bases outside gene matches: 4. CDR1 and CDR2 (germline): SGHRS, YFSETQ. CDR3 length: 13 amino acids. The CDR3 DNA reads as TGCGCCAGCAGCAAGACAGGGGGGGATGAGCAGTTCTTC. The encoded protein is CASSKTGGDEQFF.

V gene TRBV5-1 combines with J gene TRBJ1-2; 7 bases agree with TRBD1. The germline CDR1 and CDR2 sequences are SGHRS and YFSETQ. Trimming took 8 bases from V and 4 from J; bases not matched to a gene: 11. There are 14 residues in the CDR3. The CDR3 region has the DNA TGCGCCAGTGGGAACGCCGGACAGGCCTATGGCTACACCTTC. This gives the protein CASGNAGQAYGYTF.